Below, 13 T cell receptor beta chains from the same sample are listed, as sequenced in a study of blood T cell repertoires in COVID-19. Sequenced by immunoSEQ multiplex PCR; TCRdb stores in-frame clones only, minus some. The data contain about 210,000 clones, approximately 86% of them singletons. The sequenced sample was PBMCs or T cells enriched from blood (not recorded which). These receptors were obtained from a man aged 18 to 29 with acute COVID-19.

The V and J genes are TRBV27 and TRBJ1-2, with D tentatively TRBD1 (6 bases). The germline CDR1 and CDR2 sequences are MNHEY and SMNVEV (reference sequence). The CDR3 is made up of 16 amino acids. Trimming cost V 8 bases and J 0 bases, with 19 bases left between them. CDR3 loop: CASGSLGGGPNYGYTF. The CDR3 bases are TGTGCCAGCGGATCCCTGGGAGGGGGGCCTAACTATGGCTACACCTTC.

With respect to this clone: Other DNA sequences in this sample translate to the same CDR3. J is TRBJ1-2 and V is TRBV29-1, with 9 bases identical to TRBD1. Germline assignment: CDR1 SQVTM and CDR2 ANQGSEA. With V trimmed by 6 bases and J by 6 bases, 5 bases remained unmatched. The CDR3 contains 12 residues. CDR3 nucleotide sequence: TGCAGCGTCGCACAGGGGGCGCATGGCTACACCTTC. This gives the protein CSVAQGAHGYTF.

About this clone: Distinct nucleotide sequences in the sample also encode this CDR3. V and J are TRBV5-4 and TRBJ2-7; D remains unclear. The CDR3 contains 13 residues. Germline-derived CDR1 and CDR2 are SGHNT and YYREEE (reference sequence). V lost 3 bases, J lost 0 bases, and 7 bases lay in between. In DNA, the CDR3 is TGTGCCAGCAGCTCCCCCTCCTCCTACGAGCAGTACTTC. This translates into CASSSPSSYEQYF.

The chain uses TRBV6-2 or TRBV6-3 and TRBJ1-2; no clear D. The CDR3 covers 13 residues. V gave up 2 bases and J gave up 8 bases, with 12 bases separating them. Germline-derived CDR1 and CDR2 are MNHEY and SVGEGT. Here the CDR3 DNA reads TGTGCCAGCAGTTACGTGGGCCTTGAGGGCTACACCTTC. Translated: CASSYVGLEGYTF.

The rearrangement joins TRBV5-1 to TRBJ1-4, with D hard to call. Germline V lookup: CDR1 SGHRS, CDR2 YFSETQ. The length of the CDR3 is 14 residues. V gave up 4 bases and J gave up 8 bases, with 15 bases separating them. CDR3 protein: CASSDAPGREKLFF. CDR3 sequence (DNA): TGCGCCAGCAGCGATGCCCCGGGTAGAGAAAAACTGTTTTTT.

The J gene is TRBJ1-5, the V gene TRBV19; 7 positions match TRBD1. Germline CDR1 LNHDA, CDR2 SQIVND (reference sequence). This CDR3 has 15 amino acids. Trimming took 3 bases from V and 5 from J; bases not matched to a gene: 7. The CDR3 spells CASSIGTGVDQPQHF. The CDR3, as DNA: TGTGCCAGTAGTATCGGCACAGGGGTCGATCAGCCCCAGCATTTT.

The V call is TRBV10-1, the J call TRBJ2-3; D not certain. The V gene lost 5 bases and the J gene lost 0 bases, with 12 bases spanning the gap. Germline loops: CDR1 WNHNN, CDR2 SYGVQD (reference sequence). CDR3 length equals 15 residues. CDR3: CASSRPGSSTDTQYF. In DNA form, the CDR3 reads TGCGCCAGCAGTCGCCCAGGATCCAGCACAGATACGCAGTATTTT.

V usage is TRBV6-1 and J usage is TRBJ1-3, with D tentatively TRBD1 (5 bases). This CDR3 comprises 18 residues. Looked up from germline, CDR1 is MNHNS and CDR2 is SASEGT. Deletions cut 2 bases from V and 2 bases from J, with 19 bases between. The CDR3 sequence: CASSERDAGRRAGNTIYF. Written as DNA, the CDR3 is TGTGCCAGCAGTGAAAGGGACGCAGGGAGGAGGGCTGGAAACACCATATATTTT.

Here the CDR3 reads CASSPRGAPPDGYTF. The CDR3 coding sequence is TGTGCCAGCAGCCCCCGAGGAGCGCCTCCCGATGGCTACACCTTC. V is TRBV13 and J is TRBJ1-2; D remains unclear. Per the germline V gene, CDR1 is PRHDT and CDR2 is FYEKMQ (reference sequence). The ends were cut back, 5 bases at V and 6 bases at J, with 19 bases in the middle. The CDR3 contains 15 residues.

The V gene is TRBV4-1, the J gene TRBJ2-7, with 7 bases fitting TRBD1. V trimming: 4 bases; J trimming: 2 bases; junction bases outside the gene matches: 8. Germline V gene sequence: CDR1 MGHRA, CDR2 YSYEKL. CDR3 length equals 15 residues. The CDR3 sequence: CASSPKWTGTYEQYF. DNA of the CDR3: TGCGCCAGCAGCCCGAAGTGGACAGGCACCTACGAGCAGTACTTC.

The chain uses TRBV4-3 and TRBJ1-2; 8 bases match TRBD1. This CDR3 region has 14 residues. Trimming took 8 bases from V and 5 from J; bases not matched to a gene: 10. Looked up from germline, CDR1 is LGHNA and CDR2 is YSLEER. CDR3 loop: CASSSNDRGYGYTF. The CDR3 DNA follows: TGCGCCAGCTCCTCCAACGACAGGGGTTATGGCTACACCTTC.

V and J are TRBV27 and TRBJ2-3, with 10 bases fitting TRBD2. After removal of 5 bases from V and 2 bases from J, the junction contained 4 bases not matched to a gene. This CDR3 comprises 15 residues. Germline CDR1 reads MNHEY; CDR2 reads SMNVEV (reference sequence). This chain's CDR3 is CASSILAGDTDTQYF. The CDR3, as DNA: TGTGCCAGCAGTATTCTAGCGGGAGACACAGATACGCAGTATTTT.

This chain uses TRBV28 with TRBJ2-7; 8 bases fit TRBD1. CDR1 and CDR2 (germline): MDHEN, SYDVKM. V shed 6 bases, J shed 2 bases, and the junction held 0 bases outside the gene matches. This CDR3 is built from 12 residues. The CDR3: CASRTGAYEQYF. CDR3 DNA sequence: TGTGCCAGCAGGACAGGGGCCTACGAGCAGTACTTC.